This TCR beta chain was observed in a study of control samples from healthy donors and cancer patients. Clones were sequenced by immunoSEQ multiplex PCR, and TCRdb holds only the in-frame ones, with some missing. This table holds 75,000 to 90,000 clones, approximately 91% found once. The CDR3 length is 15 residues. Deletions cut 3 bases from V and 9 bases from J, with 18 bases between. Germline CDR1 and CDR2: SGHAT and FQNNGV. The sample taken for sequencing was blood. The sequence was obtained from a man aged 50-60 years in good health. V and J are TRBV11-2 and TRBJ2-1; the D gene could be TRBD1 or TRBD2 (5 bases each). This chain's CDR3 is CASSFPAESQGEQFF. The CDR3, as DNA: TGTGCCAGCAGCTTCCCAGCGGAGAGTCAGGGTGAGCAGTTCTTC.